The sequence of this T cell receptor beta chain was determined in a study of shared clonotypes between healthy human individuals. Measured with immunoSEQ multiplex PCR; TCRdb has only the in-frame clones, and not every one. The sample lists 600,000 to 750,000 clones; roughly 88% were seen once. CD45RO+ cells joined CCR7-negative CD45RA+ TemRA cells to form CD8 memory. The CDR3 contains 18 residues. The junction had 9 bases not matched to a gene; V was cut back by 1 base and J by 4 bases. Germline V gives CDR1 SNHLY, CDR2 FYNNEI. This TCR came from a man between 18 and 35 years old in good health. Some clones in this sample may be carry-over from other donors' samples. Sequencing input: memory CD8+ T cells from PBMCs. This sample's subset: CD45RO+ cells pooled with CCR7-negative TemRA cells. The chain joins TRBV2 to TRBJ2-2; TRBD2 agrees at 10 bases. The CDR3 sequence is CASSEEAGGPSVTGELFF. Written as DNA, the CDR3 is TGTGCCAGCAGTGAAGAAGCGGGAGGGCCCTCGGTCACCGGGGAGCTGTTTTTT.